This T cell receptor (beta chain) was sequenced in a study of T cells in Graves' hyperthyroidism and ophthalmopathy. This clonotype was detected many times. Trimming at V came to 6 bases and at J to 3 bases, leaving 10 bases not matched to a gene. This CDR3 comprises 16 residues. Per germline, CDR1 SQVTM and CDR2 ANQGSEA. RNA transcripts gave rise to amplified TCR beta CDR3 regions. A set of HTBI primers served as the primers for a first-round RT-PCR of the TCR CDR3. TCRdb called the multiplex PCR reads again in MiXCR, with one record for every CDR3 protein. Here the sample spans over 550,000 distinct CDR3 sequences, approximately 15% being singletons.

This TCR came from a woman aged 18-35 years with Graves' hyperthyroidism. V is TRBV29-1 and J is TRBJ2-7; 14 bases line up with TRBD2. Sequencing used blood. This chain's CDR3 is CSVDTGLAGVNYEQYF. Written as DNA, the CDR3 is TGCAGCGTGGATACGGGACTAGCGGGAGTTAACTACGAGCAGTACTTC.